This record covers a single T cell receptor (beta chain). This clonotype was counted many times. The specificity of this receptor is unknown. No base qualities exist here, and no much larger clone lies one base off it. The sample originates from a study of prognosis after radiotherapy for stage I lung cancer (dated by TCRdb to about 2021). Some background on the complete study: Roughly 20 stage I NSCLC patients were enrolled in Nanjing, China, between early 2018 and January 2019. Roughly 14 patients had newly diagnosed primary stage I lung tumors, and a few had oligometastatic NSCLC after surgical resection of the primary tumor. All patients were considered medically inoperable, owing to comorbidities in 11 to 12 and refusal of surgery in about seven. Ages in the cohort of more than 10 men and over 5 women ranged from 53 to 84 years, with a median of 74. More than ten patients had adenocarcinoma and more than five had squamous cell carcinoma as the tumor histology. Using image-guided IMRT or VMAT, SBRT was delivered in 3 to 5 fractions at a biologically effective dose of at least 100 Gy. No patient received concurrent therapy alongside SBRT. Distant metastases were developed by four of the 19 patients after SBRT, at a median of around seven months, whereas no significant progression was observed in the other 15 patients. Peripheral blood TCR beta repertoires were profiled in stage I NSCLC patients before and after stereotactic body radiotherapy, and the repertoires were related to distant failure. A total of roughly 38 blood samples from roughly 20 patients were sequenced, with one sample obtained before and one obtained after SBRT for each patient.

Two rounds of multiplex PCR were performed to amplify the TCR beta CDR3 region from genomic DNA. In the first round of PCR, primers specific to each TRBV and TRBJ gene were used, and the primer sequences are filed in Chinese patent CN105087789A. Universal primers were used in the second PCR round. The Roche High Pure PCR Template Preparation Kit was used to extract genomic DNA from frozen PBMCs. Libraries were sequenced paired-end with 151 bp reads on an Illumina HiSeq 3000. On the authors' methods: CutAdapt was used to discard raw reads that did not contain the multiplex PCR primer sequences. High-quality paired reads were merged into contigs with PEAR. By alignment to reference sequences, MiXCR assigned TRB V, D and J gene segments to each contig. To remove sequencing errors, CDR3 sequences were clustered according to base quality and sequence similarity. Diversity was measured as Shannon entropy normalized by the natural log of productive TCR sequence number. One minus Shannon entropy divided by the natural log of the number of unique clonotypes was used as the definition of clonality. Using the Youden index from ROC curves, the researchers picked the repertoire-metric cut-offs for progression-free survival, and all analyses were carried out in R 3.5.3. Using fastp trimming at Q25 and MiXCR clonotype assembly, TCRdb reanalyzed the public sequencing data and kept in-frame beta chains. Rows with one shared CDR3 protein collapse into an entry with the most common genes and DNA. TCRdb assigned the V and J calls; the authors' analysis was not used. The sample has about 59,000 distinct CDR3 sequences on record, 26% of them singletons. The top ten constitute about 7.5% of the sample.

V lost 9 bases and J lost 1 base, and the count of bases not matched to a germline gene is 5. The CDR1 and CDR2 encoded by the germline V gene are KGHDR and SFDVKD. Including cysteine and phenylalanine, the CDR3 has 13 amino acids. The entry retains the CDR3 DNA only, 39 bases that are in frame from base 1. No patient had a history of other malignancies or prior chemotherapy or radiotherapy, and all had node-negative disease on CT and PET/CT. Six milliliters of peripheral venous blood were drawn into EDTA tubes at each of two time points. PBMCs were isolated by Ficoll-Paque Plus density-gradient centrifugation. Right after collection, samples were placed at -80 degrees C and kept there until analysis. Study-wide conclusions, independent of this receptor: TRBV and TRBJ usage frequencies reportedly differed by metastasis status, in two V genes at baseline and in nine V and two J genes after SBRT. Whether the expanded TCR clones were tumor-specific was not determined. Limitations of the study included a small cohort and short follow-up, and the study findings need independent validation. After SBRT, the number of unique TCR clones decreased (median roughly 9,500 before versus some 6,900 after; Wilcoxon paired P=0.011). No adjustment for multiple comparisons was applied to any of the reported P values. Post-SBRT Shannon entropy and its change from baseline were lower in patients who developed distant metastases; baseline Shannon entropy was not associated with metastases.

The clonotype comes from a donor over 45 with non-small cell lung cancer. The chain is encoded by TRBV24-1 joined to TRBJ2-7, and 7 junction bases match TRBD1. The sequenced sample was PBMCs, obtained before or after stereotactic body radiation therapy (not recorded which). CDR3 region: CATQDRVSYEQYF. The DNA is as follows: TGTGCCACCCAAGACAGGGTGTCCTACGAGCAGTACTTC.